This T cell receptor (beta chain) was identified during a study of shared clonotypes between healthy human individuals. Whole-study findings and limits: Around 5.4% of naive CD4 clonotypes were common to a handful of donors.

Profiled with immunoSEQ multiplex PCR; TCRdb holds only in-frame clones, not every one. Among more than 1,200,000 clones listed, approximately 98.5% were seen once. On this clone: Antigen: not known.

The receptor was derived from a man aged 30-40 years in good health. Sequences were obtained from naive CD4+ T cells sorted from blood. Described subset: CD45RA+ positively selected.

This CDR3 is CASSLDTGHGYTF. The CDR3 region has the DNA TGTGCCAGCAGCTTAGATACAGGACATGGCTACACCTTC. The chain links TRBV7-2 to TRBJ1-2; a possible D gene is TRBD1 (5 bases). The germline V and J ends were trimmed by 1 base and 6 bases, with 9 bases remaining between them. The V gene's germline CDR1 is SGHTA and CDR2 FQGNSA. The CDR3 loop spans 13 amino acids. The complete variable domain, with remaining parts taken from reference TRBV7-2 and TRBJ1-2, reads GAGVSQSPSNKVTEKGKDVELRCDPISGHTALYWYRQSLGQGLEFLIYFQGNSAPDKSGLPSDRFSAERTGGSVSTLTIQRTQQEDSAVYLCASSLDTGHGYTFGSGTRLTVV.